The clone carrying this T cell receptor (beta chain) has just a few counts. Its antigen is not known. Preparation of the TCRbeta library was carried out with unique molecular identifiers. Each CDR3 protein gets one entry after TCRdb re-called the PCR reads with MiXCR. The data contain 900,000 or so distinct CDR3 sequences, under 20% of them singletons. The data belong to a study of T-cell reconstitution after alpha-beta-depleted transplantation in children. Broader study findings: Roughly two months post-transplant, alpha-beta T cells reportedly originated from several hundred graft clones that had expanded. At one year after transplant, newly produced T cells mostly accounted for T-cell counts and diversity.

Trimming removed 0 bases at V and 4 bases at J, with 13 bases between. CDR1 is SGHRS and CDR2 is YFSETQ in the germline V gene. The CDR3 is 15 amino acids. The TCR comes from a male patient younger than 18 who had a stem cell transplant for acute lymphoblastic leukemia, so the T cells may come from the graft donor. The specimen was PBMCs, mostly from graft donor cells, collected 360 days after TCRalphabeta/CD19-depleted stem cell transplant. The V call is TRBV5-1, the J call TRBJ2-5, with D maybe TRBD1 (8 bases). Here the CDR3 DNA reads TGCGCCAGCAGCTTGGTACAGGGGGGGCGAGAGACCCAGTACTTC. This codes for CASSLVQGGRETQYF. The entire variable domain, with the rest obtained from reference TRBV5-1 and TRBJ2-5, is as follows: KAGVTQTPRYLIKTRGQQVTLSCSPISGHRSVSWYQQTPGQGLQFLFEYFSETQRNKGNFPGRFSGRQFSNSRSEMNVSTLELGDSALYLCASSLVQGGRETQYFGPGTRLLVL.